The present TCR beta chain was sequenced within a study of a mutant IDH1 vaccine in newly diagnosed glioma. With regard to this clone: What it recognizes is unknown.

Some clones are missing from TCRdb's copy, which holds only in-frame ones; the method was immunoSEQ multiplex PCR. The profile shows some 59,000 clones, about four fifths of them singletons. Study results and caveats: Researchers report vaccine-induced immune responses in just under 95% of patients. Pseudoprogression apparently tracked independently of changes in top peripheral T cell clonotypes.

Sample time point: baseline, week 1 (first vaccination visit). Treatment meaning: pre-vaccination baseline after standard-of-care therapy. The sequence came from a young man with glioma. The specimen comprised PBMCs, sampled from a glioma patient treated with radiotherapy, temozolomide or both.

The chain's CDR3 is CASSVGLASGEDTQYF. DNA of the CDR3: TGTGCCAGCAGCGTAGGGTTAGCTAGCGGGGAGGATACGCAGTATTTT. V gene TRBV9 combines with J gene TRBJ2-3; 9 bases are shared with TRBD2. CDR1 is SGDLS and CDR2 is YYNGEE in the germline V gene. Losses at the gene ends were 0 bases for V and 6 bases for J; bases not matched to a gene: 8. There are 16 residues in the CDR3.